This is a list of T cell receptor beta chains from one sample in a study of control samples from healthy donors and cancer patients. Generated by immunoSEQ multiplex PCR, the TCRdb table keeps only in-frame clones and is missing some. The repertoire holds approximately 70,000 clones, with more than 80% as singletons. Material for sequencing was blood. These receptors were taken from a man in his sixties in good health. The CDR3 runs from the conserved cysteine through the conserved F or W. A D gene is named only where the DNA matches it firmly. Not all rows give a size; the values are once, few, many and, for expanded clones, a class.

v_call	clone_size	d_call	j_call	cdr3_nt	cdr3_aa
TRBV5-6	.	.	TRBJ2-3	TGTGCCAGCAGCTTGAACCCCACAGGGAGAGGGCGAGATACGCAGTATTTT	CASSLNPTGRGRDTQYF
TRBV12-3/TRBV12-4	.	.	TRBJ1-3	TGTGCCAGCACCATGGACCTAAACACCATATATTTT	CASTMDLNTIYF
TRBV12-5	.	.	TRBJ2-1	TGTGCTAGTGGCCAAGGGGTTGGCGAGCAGTTCTTC	CASGQGVGEQFF
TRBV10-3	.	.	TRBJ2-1	TGTGCCATCAGGGGGGAATATAGTTCCAATGAGCAGTTCTTC	CAIRGEYSSNEQFF
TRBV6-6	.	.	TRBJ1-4	TGTGCCACCCAAGACAGTGTTAATGAAAAACTGTTTTTT	CATQDSVNEKLFF
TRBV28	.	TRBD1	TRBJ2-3	TGTGCCAGCCGGACAGGGGGTATCACAGATACGCAGTATTTT	CASRTGGITDTQYF
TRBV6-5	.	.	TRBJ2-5	TGTGCCAGCAGTTACTCGGGAGGTGAACAAGAGACCCAGTACTTC	CASSYSGGEQETQYF
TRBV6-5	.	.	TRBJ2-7	TGTGCCAGCAGTTACACAAGGTCCGTTTCCTACGAGCAGTACTTC	CASSYTRSVSYEQYF
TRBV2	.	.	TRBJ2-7	TGTGCCAGCAGAGACGGAAACAGGGCCGGGGTTTACGAGCAGTACTTC	CASRDGNRAGVYEQYF
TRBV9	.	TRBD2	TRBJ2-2	TGTGCCAGCAGCGTAGATACTAGCGGGAGGCGGATCACCGGGGAGCTGTTTTTT	CASSVDTSGRRITGELFF
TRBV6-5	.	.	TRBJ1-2	TGTGCCAGCAGGAGGTTGGACGGAGAGGGCTACACCTTC	CASRRLDGEGYTF
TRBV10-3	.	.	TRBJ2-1	TGTGCCATCAGCGAACCAACTTACAATGAGCAGTTCTTC	CAISEPTYNEQFF
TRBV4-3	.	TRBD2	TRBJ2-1	TGCGCCAGCAGCCAAGATCTGAGCGGGGGGGGTATTTACAATGAGCAGTTCTTC	CASSQDLSGGGIYNEQFF
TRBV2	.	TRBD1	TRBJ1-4	TGTGCCAGCAGTGCCGGGACAGGGTCTAATGAAAAACTGTTTTTT	CASSAGTGSNEKLFF
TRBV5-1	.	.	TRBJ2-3	TGCGCCAGCAGCTTGGCCAGCGCGACAGATACGCAGTATTTT	CASSLASATDTQYF
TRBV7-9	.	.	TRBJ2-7	TGTGCCAGCAGCTCTAAGGTGGGGGAAGACCCCTACGAGCAGTACTTC	CASSSKVGEDPYEQYF
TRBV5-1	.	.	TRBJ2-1	TGCGCCAGCAGCTTGACGGGGGAGCTAGTCAATGAGCAGTTCTTC	CASSLTGELVNEQFF
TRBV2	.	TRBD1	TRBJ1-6	TGTGCCAGCAGCGCCGGGACAGGGTTTACTTCACCCCTCCACTTT	CASSAGTGFTSPLHF
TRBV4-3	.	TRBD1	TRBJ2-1	TGCGCCAGCAGCCAAGAATGGGACAGGAACCGAAATGAGCAGTTCTTC	CASSQEWDRNRNEQFF
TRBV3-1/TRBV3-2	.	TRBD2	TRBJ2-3	TGTGCCAGCAGCCAACTAACTAGCGGGAGTTTGGCAGATACGCAGTATTTT	CASSQLTSGSLADTQYF
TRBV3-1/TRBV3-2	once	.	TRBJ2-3	TGTGCCAGCAGCCAAACGACAGGCTCCACAGATACGCAGTATTTT	CASSQTTGSTDTQYF
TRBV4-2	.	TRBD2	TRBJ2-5	TGTGCCAGCAGCCAAGAACCGGGACTAGCGGGAGAAGAGACCCAGTACTTC	CASSQEPGLAGEETQYF
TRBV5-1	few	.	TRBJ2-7	TGCGCCAGCAGCACCCGCGTGGGGGAGCAGTACTTC	CASSTRVGEQYF
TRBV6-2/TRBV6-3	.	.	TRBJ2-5	TGTGCCAGCAGTTACTCGATCCACCACGGGGAGACCCAGTACTTC	CASSYSIHHGETQYF
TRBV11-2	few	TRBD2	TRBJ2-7	TGTGCCAGCAGCCGGACTAGCGGGAGTAGGGGCGAGCAGTACTTC	CASSRTSGSRGEQYF
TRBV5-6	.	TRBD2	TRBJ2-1	TGTGCCAGCAGCCTCCTGGGCGGGAGCTCCTACAATGAGCAGTTCTTC	CASSLLGGSSYNEQFF
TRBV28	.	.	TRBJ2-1	TGTGCCAGCAGTTTTGGTGGCGGGTACCACAATGAGCAGTTCTTC	CASSFGGGYHNEQFF
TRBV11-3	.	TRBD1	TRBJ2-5	TGTGCCAGCAGCCGGGGACAGGGGGGAGCGGAGACCCAGTACTTC	CASSRGQGGAETQYF
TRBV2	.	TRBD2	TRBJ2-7	TGTGCCAGCAGATCCTTGGTACGGGGGGCCTACGAGCAGTACTTC	CASRSLVRGAYEQYF
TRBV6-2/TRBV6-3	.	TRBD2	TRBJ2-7	TGTGCCAGCAGTTCCGCGGGAGGGTACGAGCAGTACTTC	CASSSAGGYEQYF
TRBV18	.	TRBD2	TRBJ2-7	TGTGCCACATCGCCTCCTGCTGGTAGCGGGAGCTCCTACGAGCAGTACTTC	CATSPPAGSGSSYEQYF
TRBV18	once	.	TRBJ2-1	TGTGCCAGCTCATCTTCGGGGGTTACCAATGAGCAGTTCTTC	CASSSSGVTNEQFF
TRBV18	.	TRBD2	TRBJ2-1	TGTGCCAGCTCACTATTGGGGGAGGGGACCTACAATGAGCAGTTCTTC	CASSLLGEGTYNEQFF
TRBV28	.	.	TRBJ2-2	TGTGCCAGCAGTTTAGATCCGGCAACCGGGGAGCTGTTTTTT	CASSLDPATGELFF
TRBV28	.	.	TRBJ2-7	TGTGCCAGCAGTCCCTCTATAGGGGGAGGGCCTTCCTACGAGCAGTACTTC	CASSPSIGGGPSYEQYF
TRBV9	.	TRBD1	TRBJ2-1	TGTGCCAGCTCCAAACAGGGGGCACGGGACAATGAGCAGTTCTTC	CASSKQGARDNEQFF
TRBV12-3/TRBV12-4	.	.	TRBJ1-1	TGTGCCAGCAGTTTAGGGAGTTACACTGAAGCTTTCTTT	CASSLGSYTEAFF
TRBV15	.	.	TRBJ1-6	TGTGCCACCAGCAGAGATCTAAGGGGGAAAGGTTCACCCCTCCACTTT	CATSRDLRGKGSPLHF
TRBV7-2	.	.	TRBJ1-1	TGTGCCAGCAGCTTAGACTGGGGCTGGAACACTGAAGCTTTCTTT	CASSLDWGWNTEAFF
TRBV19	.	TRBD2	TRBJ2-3	TGTGCCAGTACAATTTTGGGGGGGAAAGGAGATACGCAGTATTTT	CASTILGGKGDTQYF
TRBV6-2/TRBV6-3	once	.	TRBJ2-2	TGTGCCAGCAGTTCCACGCGTGTTAAGGGAGGCATCACCGGGGAGCTGTTTTTT	CASSSTRVKGGITGELFF
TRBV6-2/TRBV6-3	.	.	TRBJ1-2	TGTGCCAGCAGTTACCCCGACTATGGCTACACCTTC	CASSYPDYGYTF
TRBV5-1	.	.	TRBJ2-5	TGCGCCAGCAGCTTGTTAAGTTATTCCCAAGAGACCCAGTACTTC	CASSLLSYSQETQYF
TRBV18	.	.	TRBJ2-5	TGTGCCAGCTCACCATCAGAGGGACTCCAAGAGACCCAGTACTTC	CASSPSEGLQETQYF
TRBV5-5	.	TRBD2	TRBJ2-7	TGTGCCAGCAGCTCCTTTCCGACTAGCGGGAGGGCCTACGAGCAGTACTTC	CASSSFPTSGRAYEQYF
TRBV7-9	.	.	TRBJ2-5	TGTGCCAGCAGCTTAGCGTCAGGGGTAGAGACCCAGTACTTC	CASSLASGVETQYF
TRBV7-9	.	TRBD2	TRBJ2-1	TGTGCCAGCAGCAGGGGACTAGCGGACCCCGTACCCAATGAGCAGTTCTTC	CASSRGLADPVPNEQFF
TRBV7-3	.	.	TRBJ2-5	TGTGCCAGCAGCTTAGGCCCTGACAGGGGAGGGAAAGAGACCCAGTACTTC	CASSLGPDRGGKETQYF
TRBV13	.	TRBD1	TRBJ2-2	TGTGCCAGCAGCTCAGTTGGGGACAGTCTAAACACCGGGGAGCTGTTTTTT	CASSSVGDSLNTGELFF
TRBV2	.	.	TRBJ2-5	TGTGCCAGCAGTCCACTCAATCTCCAAGAGACCCAGTACTTC	CASSPLNLQETQYF
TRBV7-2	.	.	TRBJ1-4	TGTGCCAGCAGCTCCGGAACTAATGAAAAACTGTTTTTT	CASSSGTNEKLFF
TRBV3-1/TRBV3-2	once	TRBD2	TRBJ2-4	TGTGCCAGCAGCCCCGCCGCGGGACTAGCGGTCCTCTTC	CASSPAAGLAVLF